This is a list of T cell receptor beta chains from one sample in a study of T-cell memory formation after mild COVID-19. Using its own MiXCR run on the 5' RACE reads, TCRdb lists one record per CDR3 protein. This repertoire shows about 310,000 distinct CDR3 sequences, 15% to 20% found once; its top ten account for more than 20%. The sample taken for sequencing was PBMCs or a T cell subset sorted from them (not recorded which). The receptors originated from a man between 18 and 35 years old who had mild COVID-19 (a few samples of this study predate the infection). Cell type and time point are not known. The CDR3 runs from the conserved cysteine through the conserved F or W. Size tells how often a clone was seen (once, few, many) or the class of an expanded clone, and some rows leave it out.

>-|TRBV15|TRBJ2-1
CATSTPSGVSYNEQFF
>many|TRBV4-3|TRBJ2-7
CASSQETPSGLGDEQYF
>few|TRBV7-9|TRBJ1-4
CASSSQGEKLFF
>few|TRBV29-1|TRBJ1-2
CSAGGQYYGYTF
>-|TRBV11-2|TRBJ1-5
CASSLAQEGLQHF
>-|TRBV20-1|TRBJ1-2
CSATRSLLVSYGYTF
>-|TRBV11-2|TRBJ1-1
CASSLGHANTEAFF
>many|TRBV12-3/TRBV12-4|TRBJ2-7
CASSSQQGSVQYF
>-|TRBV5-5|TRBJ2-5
CASSLVQGAETQYF
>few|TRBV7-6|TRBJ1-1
CASSPKVGNDEAFF
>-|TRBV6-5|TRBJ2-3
CASSYGAGTTDTQYF
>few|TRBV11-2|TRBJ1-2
CASSFLQGDYGYTF
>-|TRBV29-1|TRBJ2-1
CSANNRAHEQFF
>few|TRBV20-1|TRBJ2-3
CSAKDRGSTDTQYF
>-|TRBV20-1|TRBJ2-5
CSARRGGRMETQYF
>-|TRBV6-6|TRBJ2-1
CASSLSPLSGDEQFF
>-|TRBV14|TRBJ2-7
CASSQGLGALIDEQYF
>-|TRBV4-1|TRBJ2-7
CASSHPGGGPSYEQYF
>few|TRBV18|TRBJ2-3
CASSQNRPGGGGDTQYF
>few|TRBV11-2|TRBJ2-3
CASSALLAGRLDTQYF
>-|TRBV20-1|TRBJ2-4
CSARDPNGGDAKNIQYF
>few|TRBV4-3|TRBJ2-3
CASSPQLADTQYF
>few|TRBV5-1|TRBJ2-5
CASSQTTQTQYF
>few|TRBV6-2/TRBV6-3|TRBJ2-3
CASSRRTRGRTDTQYF
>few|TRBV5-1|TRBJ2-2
CASSLAGRGNTGELFF
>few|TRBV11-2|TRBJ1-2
CASSLSTGFEGYTF
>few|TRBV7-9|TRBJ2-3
CASSFQAGGADTQYF
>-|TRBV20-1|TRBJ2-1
CSADWGQGRNEQFF
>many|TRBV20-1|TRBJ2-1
CSARDPNEQFF
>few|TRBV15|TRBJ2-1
CATSRGEYNEQFF
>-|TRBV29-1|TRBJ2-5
CSVDTAGGPWETQYF
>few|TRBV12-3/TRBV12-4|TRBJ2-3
CASSLGRGLADTQYF
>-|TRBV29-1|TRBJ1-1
CSVVDRTMNTEAFF
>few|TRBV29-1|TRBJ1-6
CSVALGGNNSPLHF
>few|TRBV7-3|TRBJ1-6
CASSTGRVPNSPLHF
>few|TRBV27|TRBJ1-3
CASSDRPGPGNTIYF
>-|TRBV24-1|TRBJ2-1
CATKAGAGNEQFF
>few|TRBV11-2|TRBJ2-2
CASSLAWAGELFF
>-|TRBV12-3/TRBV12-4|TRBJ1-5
CASSFGRQGNQPQHF
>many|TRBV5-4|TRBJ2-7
CASSLPGTGTYEQYF
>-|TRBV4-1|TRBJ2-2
CASSHAREGANTGELFF
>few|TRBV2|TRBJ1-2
CASSPDIYGYTF
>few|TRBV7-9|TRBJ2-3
CASSRRGPDTQYF
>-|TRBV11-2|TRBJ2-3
CASSPRGGENTDTQYF
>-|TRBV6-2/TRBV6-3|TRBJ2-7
CASAWLKNGEQYF
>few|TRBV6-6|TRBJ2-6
CASSGAEGANVLTF
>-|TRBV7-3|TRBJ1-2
CASSAREGPHYGYTF
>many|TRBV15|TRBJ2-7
CATSREEGGWYEQYF
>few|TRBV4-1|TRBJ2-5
CASSQDPSTAQETQYF
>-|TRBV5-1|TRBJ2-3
CASSGGTGRGDTQYF
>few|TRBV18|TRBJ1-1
CASSRDQNTEAFF
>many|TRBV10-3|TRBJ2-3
CATLGQAADTQYF
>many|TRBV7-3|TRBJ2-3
CASSFFRAQYF
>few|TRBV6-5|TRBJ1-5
CASSPGGAYNQPQHF
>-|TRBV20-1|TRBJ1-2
CSAEANRVYGYTF